The next 5 T cell receptor beta chains were all read from a single sample in a study of blood T cell repertoires in COVID-19. Generated by immunoSEQ multiplex PCR, the TCRdb table keeps only in-frame clones and is missing some. Of hundreds of thousands of clones detected, 88% appear once; the ten largest clones hold 4%. Sequenced material: peripheral blood. These receptor sequences come from a woman aged 45 to 65 with active or convalescent COVID-19.

This rearrangement joins TRBV10-3 to TRBJ1-5; D is perhaps TRBD1 (6 bases). CDR3 length: 14 amino acids. The V end was cut by 6 bases, the J end by 2 bases, with 11 bases between. Germline CDR1 is ENHRY and CDR2 is SYGVKD. The CDR3, as DNA: TGTGCCATCAGCCCAGGGGTCGGCAATCAGCCCCAGCATTTT. It codes for CAISPGVGNQPQHF.

V gene TRBV6-5 combines with J gene TRBJ1-2; D is unresolved. Per germline, CDR1 MNHEY and CDR2 SVGAGI. The CDR3 loop spans 13 amino acids. Trimming took 0 bases from V and 9 from J, leaving 11 bases between them. The CDR3 sequence: CASSYSGYTSYTF. The CDR3 nucleotides read TGTGCCAGCAGTTACTCTGGATACACTAGCTACACCTTC.

The V and J genes are TRBV28 and TRBJ1-5; 8 positions agree with TRBD1. The germline CDR1 and CDR2 sequences are MDHEN and SYDVKM. Trimming cost V 8 bases and J 1 base; bases outside gene matches: 4. This CDR3 is built from 14 residues. The CDR3 protein is CASGQGGSNQPQHF. The DNA for the CDR3 is TGTGCCAGCGGACAGGGAGGGAGCAATCAGCCCCAGCATTTT.

J is TRBJ2-2 and V is TRBV7-2, with D perhaps TRBD1 (6 bases). Trimming removed 6 bases at V and 3 bases at J, with 11 bases between. The CDR3 loop spans 14 amino acids. Germline V CDR1 and CDR2: SGHTA, FQGNSA. The CDR3 loop is CASSSDRHTGELFF. The CDR3 nucleotides read TGTGCCAGCAGTTCCGACAGGCACACCGGGGAGCTGTTTTTT.

This rearrangement joins TRBV19 to TRBJ2-7, with TRBD1 identical over 7 bases. Germline-derived CDR1 and CDR2 are LNHDA and SQIVND (reference sequence). The CDR3 covers 13 residues. After removal of 1 base from V and 3 bases from J, the junction contained 0 bases not matched to a gene. CDR3 sequence reads: CASSIGQGYEQYF. The CDR3 DNA reads as TGTGCCAGTAGTATAGGACAGGGCTACGAGCAGTACTTC. The variable domain in full, completed from reference TRBV19 and TRBJ2-7, reads DGGITQSPKYLFRKEGQNVTLSCEQNLNHDAMYWYRQDPGQGLRLIYYSQIVNDFQKGDIAEGYSVSREKKESFPLTVTSAQKNPTAFYLCASSIGQGYEQYFGPGTRLTVT.